These T cell receptor beta chains were read from a single sample in a study of patients and donors after allogeneic stem cell transplantation. A single record per CDR3 protein comes from TCRdb applying MiXCR to the RT-PCR reads. The sample records approximately 200,000 distinct CDR3 sequences, approximately 41% being singletons. The sample consisted of blood, either unsorted or a sorted T cell fraction (not recorded which). The source is a human donor who was either an allogeneic HSCT recipient or a stem cell or donor lymphocyte infusion donor (not recorded which). It is not recorded whose cells these are; they may come from a transplant donor. Each CDR3 is given without its conserved first and last residue. Size tells how often a clone was seen (once, few, many) or the class of an expanded clone, and some rows leave it out.

v_call: TRBV5-1
j_call: TRBJ2-7
clone_size: -
cdr3_aa: ASSLDTYEQY

v_call: TRBV5-1
j_call: TRBJ2-7
clone_size: -
cdr3_aa: ASSLRTQPYEQY

v_call: TRBV7-9
j_call: TRBJ2-1
clone_size: -
cdr3_aa: AMDYSSYNEQF

v_call: TRBV20-1
j_call: TRBJ1-1
clone_size: -
cdr3_aa: SAKTGQGYTEAF

v_call: TRBV12-3/TRBV12-4
j_call: TRBJ1-6
clone_size: -
cdr3_aa: ASSPTGWRGNSPLH

v_call: TRBV4-1
j_call: TRBJ1-1
clone_size: -
cdr3_aa: ASSLRPERPTEAF

v_call: TRBV6-5
j_call: TRBJ2-1
clone_size: -
cdr3_aa: ASSYSASGTQGV

v_call: TRBV29-1
j_call: TRBJ1-1
clone_size: many
cdr3_aa: SVESYRATEAF

v_call: TRBV7-2
j_call: TRBJ1-6
clone_size: -
cdr3_aa: ASSFRGPNSPLH

v_call: TRBV7-9
j_call: TRBJ2-7
clone_size: few
cdr3_aa: ACERGGLFYEQY

v_call: TRBV7-9
j_call: TRBJ2-7
clone_size: -
cdr3_aa: ASSLVGATPGEQY

v_call: TRBV4-1
j_call: TRBJ1-1
clone_size: -
cdr3_aa: ASSKQESEAF

v_call: TRBV7-8
j_call: TRBJ2-1
clone_size: -
cdr3_aa: ASSLREGDEQF

v_call: TRBV30
j_call: TRBJ2-5
clone_size: -
cdr3_aa: AWILTGEDEWYQETQY

v_call: TRBV12-3/TRBV12-4
j_call: TRBJ2-7
clone_size: few
cdr3_aa: ASSLGRQTYEQY

v_call: TRBV6-2/TRBV6-3
j_call: TRBJ2-7
clone_size: -
cdr3_aa: ASSYGGLVVYEQY

v_call: TRBV11-3
j_call: TRBJ2-5
clone_size: -
cdr3_aa: ASSLDSAGVETQY

v_call: TRBV19
j_call: TRBJ1-4
clone_size: few
cdr3_aa: ASSMPTGNNEKLF

v_call: TRBV10-3
j_call: TRBJ2-4
clone_size: -
cdr3_aa: AIGTSGKEKNIQY

v_call: TRBV6-5
j_call: TRBJ1-2
clone_size: -
cdr3_aa: ASRDLGNGYT

v_call: TRBV5-1
j_call: TRBJ1-1
clone_size: few
cdr3_aa: ASSPAWDRANMNTEAF

v_call: TRBV28
j_call: TRBJ1-2
clone_size: few
cdr3_aa: ASSNAGGNNYGYT

v_call: TRBV7-8
j_call: TRBJ1-1
clone_size: few
cdr3_aa: ASSRGQGNTEAF

v_call: TRBV7-8
j_call: TRBJ2-3
clone_size: -
cdr3_aa: ASSLGEGLAGGRGKDTQY

v_call: TRBV7-9
j_call: TRBJ1-2
clone_size: -
cdr3_aa: ASSPPGLIIRGYT

v_call: TRBV2
j_call: TRBJ1-4
clone_size: -
cdr3_aa: ASRGGRQTTNEKLF

v_call: TRBV29-1
j_call: TRBJ1-1
clone_size: -
cdr3_aa: SVVGGMNTEAF

v_call: TRBV27
j_call: TRBJ1-1
clone_size: -
cdr3_aa: ASSFFQGLNTEAF

v_call: TRBV6-6
j_call: TRBJ1-5
clone_size: -
cdr3_aa: ASSAGQSTSNQPQH

v_call: TRBV7-6
j_call: TRBJ2-1
clone_size: -
cdr3_aa: ASSRQRGGSYNEQF

v_call: TRBV15
j_call: TRBJ1-1
clone_size: few
cdr3_aa: ATSRADGQNTEAF

v_call: TRBV5-1
j_call: TRBJ1-1
clone_size: -
cdr3_aa: ASSPQGANPMSTEAF

v_call: TRBV6-5
j_call: TRBJ1-3
clone_size: few
cdr3_aa: ASSPTGRNTIY

v_call: TRBV7-2
j_call: TRBJ2-1
clone_size: -
cdr3_aa: ASTITQGYNEQF

v_call: TRBV6-6
j_call: TRBJ2-1
clone_size: few
cdr3_aa: ASSFWGDASSYNEQF

v_call: TRBV7-9
j_call: TRBJ2-1
clone_size: few
cdr3_aa: ASSLGHEQF

v_call: TRBV28
j_call: TRBJ2-7
clone_size: -
cdr3_aa: ASFYRGEQY

v_call: TRBV7-6
j_call: TRBJ2-2
clone_size: -
cdr3_aa: ASSLVWGNTGELF

v_call: TRBV15
j_call: TRBJ2-5
clone_size: -
cdr3_aa: ATSRGTGETQY

v_call: TRBV20-1
j_call: TRBJ1-2
clone_size: few
cdr3_aa: SASGTGHGYT

v_call: TRBV7-9
j_call: TRBJ1-3
clone_size: few
cdr3_aa: ASSSTRASLSGNTIY

v_call: TRBV4-1
j_call: TRBJ2-5
clone_size: -
cdr3_aa: ASSQGDRVETQY

v_call: TRBV3-1
j_call: TRBJ1-6
clone_size: -
cdr3_aa: ASSQGQIYNSPLH

v_call: TRBV7-3
j_call: TRBJ2-1
clone_size: -
cdr3_aa: ASSYSGRGTYNEQF

v_call: TRBV20-1
j_call: TRBJ2-7
clone_size: -
cdr3_aa: SARDRQGAHEQY